Included here is one T cell receptor beta chain sequence, with context. This specimen comes from a study of cytomegalovirus exposure and HLA in healthy donors. The CDR3 length is 16 residues. Germline values: CDR1 SGHRS, CDR2 YFSETQ. V lost 4 bases to trimming and J lost 0 bases; unmatched junction nucleotides: 5. PCR used 60 Vbeta primers and 13 Jbeta primers. Using immunoSEQ multiplex PCR, the repertoire was profiled, and TCRdb retains in-frame clones only, with some absent. The sample shows about 180,000 clones, 84% of them seen only once. The clonotype originates from a man between 18 and 35 years old in good health and CMV-seronegative. This chain links TRBV5-1 with TRBJ2-2; 8 bases line up with TRBD2. The sample taken for sequencing was PBMCs. CDR3 residues: CASSPTSGANTGELFF. CDR3 coding DNA: TGCGCCAGCAGCCCCACTAGCGGCGCGAACACCGGGGAGCTGTTTTTT.